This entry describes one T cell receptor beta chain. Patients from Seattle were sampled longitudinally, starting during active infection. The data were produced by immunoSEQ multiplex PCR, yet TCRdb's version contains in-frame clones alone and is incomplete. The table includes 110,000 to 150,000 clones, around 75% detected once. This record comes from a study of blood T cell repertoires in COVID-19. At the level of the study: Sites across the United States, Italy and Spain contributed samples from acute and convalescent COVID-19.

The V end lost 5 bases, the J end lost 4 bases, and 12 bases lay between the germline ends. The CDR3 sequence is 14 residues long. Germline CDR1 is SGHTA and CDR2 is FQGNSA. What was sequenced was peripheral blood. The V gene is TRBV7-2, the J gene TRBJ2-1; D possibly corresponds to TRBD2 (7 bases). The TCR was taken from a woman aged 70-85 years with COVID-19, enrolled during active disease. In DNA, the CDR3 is TGTGCCAGCAGCCGGGGAGGGGGATACAATGAGCAGTTCTTC. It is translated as CASSRGGGYNEQFF.